A single sample gave rise to the 13 T cell receptor beta chains below, sequenced in a study of Ad26.COV2.S vaccination and SARS-CoV-2 variants (dated by TCRdb to the early 2020s). The intended sense of this specimen's treatment or condition label: roughly 18 received Ad26.COV2.S at low or high dose, single or two shots; about 5 received placebo; per-sample allocation not given. Repertoires of vaccine and placebo recipients were sequenced from samples taken on day 63 after the first injection. Library preparation was by the immunoSEQ multiplex PCR assay. The source is immuneACCESS, and TCRdb retained only in-frame sequences with V and J called. Part of the clones is not carried over; for the studies checked, unresolved V genes explain less than half of this, and the remainder is unexplained. Counted in this sample were about 500,000 clones; 80% to 90% of them appeared once. More than 1.5% of the sample goes to the ten largest clones.

The source material was peripheral blood, sampled in a trial of Ad26.COV2.S vaccine versus placebo. These receptors originate from a person aged 18-60 years who received the Ad26.COV2.S COVID-19 vaccine or a placebo.

The gene calls are TRBV7-9 and TRBJ1-4; possibly TRBD1 for D (5 bases). V gave up 11 bases and J gave up 0 bases, with 10 bases separating them. The length of the CDR3 is 13 residues. CDR1 and CDR2 from the germline V gene are SEHNR and FQNEAQ (reference sequence). The CDR3 region is CAGGTSTNEKLFF. CDR3 in DNA: TGTGCCGGGGGGACTTCAACTAATGAAAAACTGTTTTTT.

V usage is TRBV7-2 and J usage is TRBJ2-7; 7 bases agree with TRBD2. The J segment lost 3 bases and the V segment lost 1 base, leaving 6 bases of the junction unmatched. CDR1 is SGHTA, CDR2 FQGNSA, per germline. The CDR3 loop spans 15 amino acids. The CDR3, as DNA: TGTGCCAGCAGCTTAGGATCACTAGCGCGCTACGAGCAGTACTTC. This encodes CASSLGSLARYEQYF.

This chain joins TRBV7-3 and TRBJ2-7; TRBD1 matches at 9 bases. With 1 base clipped from V and 5 bases from J, the junction kept 3 bases outside the gene matches. CDR1 and CDR2 (germline): SGHTA, FQGTGA. This CDR3 has 14 amino acids. The CDR3 spells CASSLSGTGNEQYF. The DNA for the CDR3 is TGTGCCAGCAGCTTAAGTGGGACAGGGAACGAGCAGTACTTC.

The chain uses TRBV28 and TRBJ1-5; D is uncertain. Germline V CDR1 and CDR2: MDHEN, SYDVKM. Between the trimmed V and J ends, which lost 7 bases and 4 bases, there was a span of 11 bases. The CDR3 totals 13 residues. CDR3 nucleotide sequence: TGTGCCAGCAAGGTACAGTTTAATCAGCCCCAGCATTTT. It specifies CASKVQFNQPQHF. Using reference TRBV28 and TRBJ1-5 for the parts outside the CDR3, the full variable domain is DVKVTQSSRYLVKRTGEKVFLECVQDMDHENMFWYRQDPGLGLRLIYFSYDVKMKEKGDIPEGYSVSREKKERFSLILESASTNQTSMYLCASKVQFNQPQHFGDGTRLSIL.

V usage is TRBV5-1 and J usage is TRBJ2-3; D is perhaps TRBD2 (6 bases). The CDR3 has 17 residues. V lost 1 base and J lost 4, with 19 bases in between. The V gene's germline CDR1 is SGHRS and CDR2 YFSETQ. The CDR3 DNA sequence: TGCGCCAGCAGCTTGTGGGGCAAGGAGGAGGGTCCAGATACGCAGTATTTT. Translating it yields CASSLWGKEEGPDTQYF.

The chain recombines TRBV19 with TRBJ2-2; TRBD2 agrees at 11 bases. This CDR3 contains 19 residues. The V gene's germline CDR1 is LNHDA and CDR2 SQIVND (reference sequence). J gave up 1 base and V 9 bases, and 16 bases lay outside the gene matches. As DNA, the CDR3 is TGTGCCAGAAACACTCCCGGGACTAGCGGAATAATGAACACCGGGGAGCTGTTTTTT. It specifies CARNTPGTSGIMNTGELFF.

The chain combines TRBV6-1 with TRBJ2-7; tentative D call: TRBD2 (6 bases). Germline V gene data show CDR1 as MNHNS and CDR2 as SASEGT. The length of the CDR3 is 16 residues. The V end lost 1 base, the J end lost 6 bases, and 19 bases lay between the germline ends. CDR3 DNA: TGTGCCAGCAGTGAAGGTGGGGGGACCGCGCGGGGCGAGCAGTACTTC. Residues: CASSEGGGTARGEQYF.

The gene calls are TRBV6-5 and TRBJ1-1; 7 nucleotides match TRBD1. The V segment lost 6 bases and the J segment 4 bases; nucleotides outside the gene matches: 5. This CDR3 is 13 amino acids long. In germline, CDR1 is MNHEY, CDR2 SVGAGI. The CDR3 DNA sequence: TGTGCCAGCAGCAGGGGGGCCCTCACTGAAGCTTTCTTT. The encoded protein is CASSRGALTEAFF.

V and J are TRBV5-8 and TRBJ1-6; D not resolved. This CDR3 contains 16 residues. Germline V gene lookup returns CDR1 SGHTS and CDR2 YDEGEE. Trimming cost V 1 base and J 0 bases, with 8 bases left between them. The CDR3 spells CASSLRGPSYNSPLHF. In DNA, the CDR3 is TGTGCCAGCAGCTTGAGAGGGCCCTCCTATAATTCACCCCTCCACTTT. The full variable domain, its missing parts supplied by reference TRBV5-8 and TRBJ1-6, is EAGVTQSPTHLIKTRGQQATLRCSPISGHTSVYWYQQALGLGLQFLLWYDEGEERNRGNFPPRFSGRQFPNYSSELNVNALELEDSALYLCASSLRGPSYNSPLHFGNGTRLTVT.

This chain joins TRBV19 and TRBJ1-5, with D hard to call. Trimming cost V 5 bases and J 2 bases, with 13 bases left between them. Germline V CDR1 and CDR2: LNHDA, SQIVND (reference sequence). The CDR3 sequence is 15 residues long. CDR3 coding DNA: TGTGCCAGTAGTTTAGTGGGGATGGGCAATCAGCCCCAGCATTTT. This codes for CASSLVGMGNQPQHF.

The rearrangement joins TRBV7-3 to TRBJ2-1; D uncertain. This CDR3 region has 15 residues. Germline loops: CDR1 SGHTA, CDR2 FQGTGA. V lost 2 bases, J lost 0 bases, and 8 bases lay in between. The CDR3 reads CASSLADSSYNEQFF. The CDR3 nucleotides are TGTGCCAGCAGCTTAGCTGATAGCTCCTACAATGAGCAGTTCTTC.

V gene TRBV30 combines with J gene TRBJ2-7; tentatively, D is TRBD2 (6 bases). Per the germline V gene, CDR1 is GTSNPN and CDR2 is SVGIG (reference sequence). Deletions cut 3 bases from V and 3 bases from J, with 6 bases between. The CDR3 loop spans 11 amino acids. The DNA for the CDR3 is TGTGCCTGGAGGGGGGGCTACGAGCAGTACTTC. This sequence encodes CAWRGGYEQYF.

The genes are TRBV18 and TRBJ2-5; the D gene is possibly TRBD2 (7 bases). Deletions cut 3 bases from V and 5 bases from J, with 19 bases between. Germline loops: CDR1 KGHSH, CDR2 LQKENI. The CDR3 has 16 residues. CDR3 sequence (DNA): TGTGCCAGCTCACCCTTAGGCGGGGGCCTAAGGGAGACCCAGTACTTC. Amino acids: CASSPLGGGLRETQYF.